The text below deals with one T cell receptor (beta chain). The data were obtained in a study of blood T cell repertoires in COVID-19. V dropped 4 bases and J dropped 1 base, with 7 bases sitting between them. Per the germline V gene, CDR1 is SQVTM and CDR2 is ANQGSEA. The CDR3 runs to 12 residues. The data were produced by immunoSEQ multiplex PCR, yet TCRdb's version contains in-frame clones alone and is incomplete. The sample has 72,000 or so clones, about nine tenths seen once. This TCR derives from a man between 60 and 70 years old with acute or convalescent COVID-19. This chain joins TRBV29-1 and TRBJ2-5, with a weak D call TRBD1 (6 bases). Sequencing was performed on peripheral blood. For the CDR3, the DNA is TGCAGCGTTGTCAGGGGCCAAGAGACCCAGTACTTC. Encoded protein: CSVVRGQETQYF.